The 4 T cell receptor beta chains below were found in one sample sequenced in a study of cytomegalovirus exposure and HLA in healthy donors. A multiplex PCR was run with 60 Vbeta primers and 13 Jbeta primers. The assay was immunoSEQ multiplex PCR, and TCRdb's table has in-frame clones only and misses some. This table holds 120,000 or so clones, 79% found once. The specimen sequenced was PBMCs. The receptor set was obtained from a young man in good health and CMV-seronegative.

The DNA of the CDR3 is TGTGCCAGCAGTTTATTAAGCGGGGCCGGGCTTAAAAACATTCAGTACTTC. Translation gives CASSLLSGAGLKNIQYF. J is TRBJ2-4 and V is TRBV28, with 7 bases identical to TRBD2. The CDR3 has 17 residues. The germline CDR1 and CDR2 sequences are MDHEN and SYDVKM. J gave up 4 bases and V 1 base, and 10 bases lay outside the gene matches.

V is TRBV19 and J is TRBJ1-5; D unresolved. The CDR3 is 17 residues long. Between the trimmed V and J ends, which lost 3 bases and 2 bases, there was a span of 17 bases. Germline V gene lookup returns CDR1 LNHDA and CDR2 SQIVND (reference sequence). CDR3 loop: CASSMHIGNVGNQPQHF. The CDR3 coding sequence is TGTGCCAGTAGTATGCATATCGGGAACGTGGGCAATCAGCCCCAGCATTTT.

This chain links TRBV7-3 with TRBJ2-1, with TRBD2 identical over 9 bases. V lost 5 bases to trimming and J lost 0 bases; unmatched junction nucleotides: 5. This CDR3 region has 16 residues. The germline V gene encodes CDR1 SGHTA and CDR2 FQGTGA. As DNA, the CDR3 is TGTGCCAGCAGCGTTAGCGGGAGAAGCTCCTACAATGAGCAGTTCTTC. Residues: CASSVSGRSSYNEQFF.

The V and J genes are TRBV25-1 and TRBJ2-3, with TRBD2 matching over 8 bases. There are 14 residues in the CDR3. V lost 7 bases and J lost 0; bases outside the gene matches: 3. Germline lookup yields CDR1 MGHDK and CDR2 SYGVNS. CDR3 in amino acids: CASISGDSTDTQYF. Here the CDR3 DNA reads TGTGCCAGCATTAGCGGGGATAGCACAGATACGCAGTATTTT.